This TCR beta chain was obtained from a study of control samples from healthy donors and cancer patients (dated by TCRdb to the early 2020s). As concerns this clone: Its cognate antigen has yet to be identified. The sample holds no much larger clone one base away, and base qualities are not on file.

The library was built by means of the immunoSEQ multiplex PCR assay. The table comes from immuneACCESS by way of TCRdb, which keeps in-frame sequences with V and J called. Part of the clones is missing from these tables; in studies checked, under half for an unresolved V gene and the rest for unknown reasons. This sample is represented by around 76,000 clones; 85% to 95% of them were singletons. The ten largest clonotypes hold 6.2% of the sample. From its cysteine to its phenylalanine, the CDR3 spans 13 amino acids. Only the CDR3 DNA is retained, 39 bases long and in frame from the first base. Germline trimming: 1 base from V, 3 bases from J; junction bases outside gene matches: 3. CDR1 and CDR2 are read off the germline V gene as SQVTM and ANQGSEA.

The rearrangement joined TRBV29-1 to TRBJ2-7, and 7 bases in between align with TRBD1. Sequenced material: blood. This clonotype originated in a woman in her thirties or forties in good health. The nucleotide sequence reads TGCAGCGTTGAAGCCGGGACAGACTACGAGCAGTACTTC. Its product reads: CSVEAGTDYEQYF.